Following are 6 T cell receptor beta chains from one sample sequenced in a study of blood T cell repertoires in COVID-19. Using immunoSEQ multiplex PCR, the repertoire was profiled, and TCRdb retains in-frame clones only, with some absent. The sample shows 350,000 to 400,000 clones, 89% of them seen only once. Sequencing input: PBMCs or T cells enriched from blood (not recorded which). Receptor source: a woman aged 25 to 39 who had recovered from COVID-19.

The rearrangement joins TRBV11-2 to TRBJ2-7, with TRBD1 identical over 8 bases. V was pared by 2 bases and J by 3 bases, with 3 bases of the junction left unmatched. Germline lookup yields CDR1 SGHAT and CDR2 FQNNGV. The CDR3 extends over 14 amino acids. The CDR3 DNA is TGTGCCAGCAGCTTAAACACAGGGGGCTACGAGCAGTACTTC. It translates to CASSLNTGGYEQYF.

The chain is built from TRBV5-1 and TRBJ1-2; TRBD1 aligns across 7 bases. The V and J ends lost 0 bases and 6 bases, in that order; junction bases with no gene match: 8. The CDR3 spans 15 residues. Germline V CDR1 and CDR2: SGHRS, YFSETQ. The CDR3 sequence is CASSLETGKFNGYTF. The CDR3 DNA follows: TGCGCCAGCAGCTTGGAGACAGGGAAGTTCAATGGCTACACCTTC.

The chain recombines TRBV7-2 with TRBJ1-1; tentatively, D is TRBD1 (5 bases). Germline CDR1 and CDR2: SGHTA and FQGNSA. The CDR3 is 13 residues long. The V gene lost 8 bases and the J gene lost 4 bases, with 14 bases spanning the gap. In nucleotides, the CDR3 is TGTGCCAGCGGGGGGACTCTGGGCACTGAAGCTTTCTTT. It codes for CASGGTLGTEAFF.

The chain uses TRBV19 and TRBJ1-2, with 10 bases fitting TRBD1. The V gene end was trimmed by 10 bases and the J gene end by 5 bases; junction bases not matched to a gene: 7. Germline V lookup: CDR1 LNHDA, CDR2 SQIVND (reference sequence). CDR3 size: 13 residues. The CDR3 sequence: CATGTGDRYGYTF. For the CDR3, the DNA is TGTGCCACCGGGACAGGGGATAGGTATGGCTACACCTTC.

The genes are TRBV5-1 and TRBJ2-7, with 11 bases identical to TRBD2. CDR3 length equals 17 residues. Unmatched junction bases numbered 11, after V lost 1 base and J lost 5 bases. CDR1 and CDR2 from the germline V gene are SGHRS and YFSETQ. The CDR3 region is CASSLYSGGAVVNEQYF. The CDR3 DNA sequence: TGCGCCAGCAGCTTGTATAGCGGGGGGGCCGTTGTCAACGAGCAGTACTTC. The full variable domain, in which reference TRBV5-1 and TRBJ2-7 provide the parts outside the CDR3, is KAGVTQTPRYLIKTRGQQVTLSCSPISGHRSVSWYQQTPGQGLQFLFEYFSETQRNKGNFPGRFSGRQFSNSRSEMNVSTLELGDSALYLCASSLYSGGAVVNEQYFGPGTRLTVT.

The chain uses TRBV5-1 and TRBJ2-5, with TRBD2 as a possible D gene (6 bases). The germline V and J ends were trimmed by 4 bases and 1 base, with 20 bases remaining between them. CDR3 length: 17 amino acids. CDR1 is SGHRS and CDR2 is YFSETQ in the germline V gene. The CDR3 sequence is CASSSGPGRRGQETQYF. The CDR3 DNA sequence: TGCGCCAGCAGCAGCGGCCCGGGGAGGAGGGGCCAAGAGACCCAGTACTTC.